This entry concerns a single T cell receptor (beta chain). Its target is not known. Measured with immunoSEQ multiplex PCR; TCRdb has only the in-frame clones, and not every one. The repertoire holds about 100,000 clones, with roughly 91% as singletons. The entry originates in a study of siplizumab effects on memory and regulatory T cells. Study-wide results and limits: Of the alloreactive clones, only a minor fraction mapped to unstimulated subsets. The study found naive T cells seemingly more diverse than memory cells and seemingly major alloresponse contributors. Confirmation was lacking for the suppressive function of proliferating Tregs derived from siplizumab cultures. Reactions containing siplizumab showed mappable alloreactive CD4+ clones averaging around 70% Treg-derived, versus 26.9% in controls.

Specimen: non-Treg CD4+ T cells sorted from blood. This sequence was found in a human donor in good health.

CDR3 sequence (DNA): TGTGCCAGCAGCTTAGGACGGCACGCAGATACGCAGTATTTT. Protein product: CASSLGRHADTQYF. The chain has TRBV7-9 and TRBJ2-3; D is uncertain. Germline V CDR1 and CDR2: SEHNR, FQNEAQ (reference sequence). Trimming pared 1 base from V and 4 bases from J, leaving 9 bases between. The CDR3 contains 14 residues.